The 7 T cell receptor beta chains listed next were all sequenced from one sample in a study of blood T cells in healthy people across ages. It was with a sample-barcoded 5' primer and a J-beta primer mix that a second PCR of roughly 7 to 12 cycles was run. TCRdb independently ran MiXCR on the 5' RACE reads; one entry per CDR3 protein. The data show around 800,000 distinct CDR3 sequences, about a quarter seen once. The sample was also reused in another study, on T cells of mothers and their children.

Sequencing input: blood. These receptor sequences come from a boy younger than 18 in good health.

This clonotype was detected a few times. The V call is TRBV20-1, the J call TRBJ2-3; maybe TRBD2 (6 bases). Per the germline V gene, CDR1 is DFQATT and CDR2 is SNEGSKA (reference sequence). The CDR3 spans 14 residues. The V gene lost 5 bases and the J gene lost 1 base, with 13 bases spanning the gap. This CDR3 is CSAPPGLRTDTQYF. The CDR3 nucleotides are TGCAGTGCTCCCCCGGGACTCCGCACAGATACGCAGTATTTT.

This sequence joins TRBV7-9 and TRBJ1-2; a possible D gene is TRBD1 (5 bases). Germline loops: CDR1 SEHNR, CDR2 FQNEAQ (reference sequence). The CDR3 has 13 amino acids. The germline V and J ends were trimmed by 5 bases and 2 bases, with 9 bases remaining between them. CDR3: CASSIDRNYGYTF. The CDR3 nucleotides read TGTGCCAGCAGCATTGACAGAAACTATGGCTACACCTTC.

The chain couples TRBV4-1 to TRBJ2-1, with 9 bases matching TRBD2. V shed 1 base, J shed 3 bases, and the junction held 1 base outside the gene matches. The CDR3 runs to 15 residues. Germline CDR1 is MGHRA and CDR2 is YSYEKL. CDR3 sequence reads: CASSQVSGGYNEQFF. DNA for the CDR3: TGCGCCAGCAGCCAAGTTAGCGGGGGCTACAATGAGCAGTTCTTC.

The DNA of the CDR3 is TGTGCCAGCAGCTTAGAGGGGACAGGAAATGGCTACACCTTC. Translated, it gives CASSLEGTGNGYTF. The chain carries TRBV7-9 and TRBJ1-2; 8 bases fit TRBD1. This CDR3 has 14 amino acids. From germline, CDR1 is SEHNR and CDR2 FQNEAQ (reference sequence). V was clipped by 1 base and J by 6 bases; unmatched bases: 4.

This sequence joins TRBV9 and TRBJ2-7; no clear D gene. Deletions cut 3 bases from V and 4 bases from J, with 11 bases between. In germline, CDR1 is SGDLS, CDR2 YYNGEE. This CDR3 spans 13 amino acids. CDR3 loop: CASSGFDGYEQYF. CDR3 nucleotides: TGTGCCAGCAGCGGATTCGACGGTTACGAGCAGTACTTC.

This clonotype was seen a few times. The conserved phenylalanine or tryptophan is not found at the CDR3 terminus, so this likely reflects a read error. The chain couples TRBV5-1 to TRBJ2-7, with TRBD2 matching 10 bases. There are 14 residues in the CDR3. Unmatched junction bases numbered 2, after V lost 2 bases and J lost 3 bases. Germline loops: CDR1 SGHRS, CDR2 YFSETQ. The CDR3 loop is CASSFSGGVYEQYL. The CDR3 nucleotides read TGCGCCAGCAGCTTCAGCGGGGGGGTCTACGAGCAGTACCTC.

This clonotype was counted between two and nine times. The chain is built from TRBV6-2 or TRBV6-3 and TRBJ2-5, with unresolved D. From germline, CDR1 is MNHEY and CDR2 SVGEGT. CDR3 size: 13 residues. Trimming removed 8 bases at V and 5 bases at J, with 15 bases between. CDR3 bases: TGTGCCAGCCGCACCCGGGTATCGGAGACCCAGTACTTC. It codes for CASRTRVSETQYF.